One T cell receptor (beta chain) is described in this entry. As yet, its antigen is unknown. The data stem from a study of cytomegalovirus exposure and HLA in healthy donors. Study-wide results and caveats: Several of the most significant clusters appeared, in a later analysis, to be linked to common viral pathogens.

PCR amplification relied on 60 Vbeta primers (plus 13 Jbeta primers). Using immunoSEQ multiplex PCR, the repertoire was profiled, and TCRdb retains in-frame clones only, with some absent. Of about 170,000 clones in the sample, 60% to 85% were seen once. Sequenced input: PBMCs. This clonotype was obtained from a woman between 50 and 59 years old in good health and CMV-seropositive.

The CDR3 here is CASSLYLGQGATEAFF. The CDR3 DNA reads TGTGCCAGCAGCTTGTATCTCGGACAGGGGGCAACTGAAGCTTTCTTT. V usage is TRBV7-9 and J usage is TRBJ1-1, with 11 bases that match TRBD1. The V and J ends lost 3 bases and 5 bases, in that order; junction bases with no gene match: 8. Germline CDR1 reads SEHNR; CDR2 reads FQNEAQ (reference sequence). The CDR3 contains 16 residues.